A selection of T cell receptor beta chains follows, all from one sample in a study of cytomegalovirus exposure and HLA in healthy donors. Measured with immunoSEQ multiplex PCR; TCRdb has only the in-frame clones, and not every one. The repertoire holds 66,000 or so clones, with around 90% as singletons. The sequenced material came from PBMCs. These receptors all come from a young man in good health and CMV-seropositive. CDR3s include the opening cysteine and the closing phenylalanine or tryptophan. Each record gives: clone size, CDR3 length, D gene, J gene, V gene, CDR3 DNA, CDR3 protein. D genes are given only for firm matches. A clone size is listed for some rows: how often the clone was seen (once, few, many), or a class if it is expanded.

size: -
length: 14
D: -
J: TRBJ2-1
V: TRBV4-1
DNA: TGCGCCAGCAGCCAAGATGCTAGCCAGAATGAGCAGTTCTTC
CDR3: CASSQDASQNEQFF

size: -
length: 16
D: TRBD2
J: TRBJ2-5
V: TRBV5-6
DNA: TGTGCCAGCAGCTTCGTTAGCGGGAGGGGGGGGGAGACCCAGTACTTC
CDR3: CASSFVSGRGGETQYF

size: -
length: 16
D: TRBD2
J: TRBJ2-2
V: TRBV11-2
DNA: TGTGCCAGCAGCTCCTACGGGACTAGCGGTTCCGGGGAGCTGTTTTTT
CDR3: CASSSYGTSGSGELFF

size: -
length: 12
D: -
J: TRBJ2-1
V: TRBV7-2
DNA: TGTGCCAGCAGCTTAAGGGGGAATGAGCAGTTCTTC
CDR3: CASSLRGNEQFF

size: -
length: 13
D: TRBD2
J: TRBJ2-1
V: TRBV16
DNA: TGTGCCAGCAGCCGGGGACTAGCGAGGGAGCAGTTCTTC
CDR3: CASSRGLAREQFF

size: -
length: 14
D: TRBD1
J: TRBJ1-6
V: TRBV6-5
DNA: TGTGCCAGCAGTTACACAGGGGGTGATTCACCCCTCCACTTT
CDR3: CASSYTGGDSPLHF

size: -
length: 18
D: TRBD1
J: TRBJ2-2
V: TRBV11-3
DNA: TGTGCCAGCAGCTTAGGCCCCCTTTGGACAGGGGACACCGGGGAGCTGTTTTTT
CDR3: CASSLGPLWTGDTGELFF

size: -
length: 16
D: TRBD1
J: TRBJ1-2
V: TRBV18
DNA: TGTGCCAGCTCACCGACCCGGGACAGGCCTAACTATGGCTACACCTTC
CDR3: CASSPTRDRPNYGYTF

size: -
length: 14
D: TRBD1
J: TRBJ1-1
V: TRBV7-9
DNA: TGTGCCAGCAGCTTTACGACAGGGGGCACTGAAGCTTTCTTT
CDR3: CASSFTTGGTEAFF

size: -
length: 16
D: -
J: TRBJ2-7
V: TRBV7-9
DNA: TGTTCCAGCAGCTTCCCCCTTCGGGAGGGGGCCCACGAGCAGTACTTC
CDR3: CSSSFPLREGAHEQYF

size: -
length: 13
D: -
J: TRBJ1-6
V: TRBV30
DNA: TGTGCCTGGAGTTCAGGGAGGGATTCACCCCTCCACTTT
CDR3: CAWSSGRDSPLHF

size: -
length: 13
D: -
J: TRBJ2-1
V: TRBV6-6
DNA: TGTGCCAGCAGCGACCCTCTAGCAGGTGAGCAGTTCTTC
CDR3: CASSDPLAGEQFF

size: -
length: 13
D: -
J: TRBJ2-7
V: TRBV2
DNA: TGTGCCAGCACCGACTTGACGTCCTACGAGCAGTACTTC
CDR3: CASTDLTSYEQYF

size: -
length: 15
D: -
J: TRBJ2-1
V: TRBV7-9
DNA: TGTGCCAGCAGCTTACGAACCGGGGCCTACAATGAGCAGTTCTTC
CDR3: CASSLRTGAYNEQFF

size: -
length: 16
D: TRBD2
J: TRBJ2-3
V: TRBV5-1
DNA: TGCGCCAGCAGCTTGGCGACTAGCGGAGCCACAGATACGCAGTATTTT
CDR3: CASSLATSGATDTQYF

size: few
length: 13
D: TRBD2
J: TRBJ2-7
V: TRBV6-6
DNA: TGTGCCAGCAGCCTGACTAGCGCCTACGAGCAGTACTTC
CDR3: CASSLTSAYEQYF

size: -
length: 16
D: TRBD2
J: TRBJ2-1
V: TRBV7-8
DNA: TGTGCCAGCAGCTTAGACGGACTAGAGAGCTACAATGAGCAGTTCTTC
CDR3: CASSLDGLESYNEQFF

size: once
length: 14
D: TRBD2
J: TRBJ2-3
V: TRBV5-1
DNA: TGCGCCAGCAGCACCCCGGGGGGTTCAGATACGCAGTATTTT
CDR3: CASSTPGGSDTQYF

size: -
length: 18
D: TRBD2
J: TRBJ2-2
V: TRBV7-9
DNA: TGTTCCAGCAGCCCCTCCCTTAGCGGGATAAGCGACACCGGGGAGCTGTTTTTT
CDR3: CSSSPSLSGISDTGELFF

size: -
length: 16
D: TRBD2
J: TRBJ2-3
V: TRBV5-1
DNA: TGCGCCAGCAGCTCGGGGACTAGCGGGGTAACAGATACGCAGTATTTT
CDR3: CASSSGTSGVTDTQYF

size: -
length: 15
D: TRBD2
J: TRBJ2-1
V: TRBV19
DNA: TGTGCCAGTACCCTAGGGACTAGCGGGGCGGATGAGCAGTTCTTC
CDR3: CASTLGTSGADEQFF

size: once
length: 16
D: TRBD2
J: TRBJ2-5
V: TRBV7-6
DNA: TGTGCCAGCAGCTTATTGTCAAGCGGGAGTATGAAGACCCAGTACTTC
CDR3: CASSLLSSGSMKTQYF

size: -
length: 15
D: TRBD1
J: TRBJ2-7
V: TRBV6-5
DNA: TGTGCCAGCAGTTATTCCGGGACAGGGTCCCACGAGCAGTACTTC
CDR3: CASSYSGTGSHEQYF